The clone carrying this T cell receptor (beta chain) was observed a few times. The antigen is unknown. Each cDNA held unique molecular identifiers, and template switching gave it a universal primer site. TCRdb redid the calling of the 5' RACE reads with MiXCR, one entry per CDR3 protein. The profile shows a few hundred thousand distinct CDR3 sequences, roughly 10% of them singletons. The source of the sample is a study of identical twins. Study-level results: Cord blood's abundant beta clonotypes had fewer insertions, unlike memory repertoires.

Separately, the same data were catalogued under a study of yellow fever vaccine responses in identical twins. That publication notes: Reportedly, twins showed a vaccine T cell response that looked partly convergent and partly personalized.

This TCR came from a woman under 30 in good health. Sequenced: CD8+ T cells sorted from blood.

DNA of the CDR3: TGCAGTGCTAGGGTTACAGGGTCCCCTCAAGAGACCCAGTACTTC. This translates into CSARVTGSPQETQYF. This chain joins TRBV20-1 and TRBJ2-5, with D possibly TRBD1 on 6 matching bases. Germline V gene sequence: CDR1 DFQATT, CDR2 SNEGSKA (reference sequence). The length of the CDR3 is 15 residues. V lost 3 bases, J lost 2 bases, and 16 bases lay in between.